One T cell receptor (beta chain) is described in this entry. Its cognate antigen is unknown. The sample originates from a study of T cell responses to AZD1222 COVID-19 vaccine. Second-dose intervals of approximately 4 or approximately 12 weeks were pooled. The CDR3 spans 18 residues. Germline-derived CDR1 and CDR2 are MGHRA and YSYEKL. Trimming cost V 0 bases and J 0 bases, with 12 bases left between them. Study-wide findings and caveats: Most donors were white British, females outnumbered males, and clonal diversity was possibly underestimated. AZD1222 recipients seropositive at baseline numbered only five to seven. Repertoire collection took place solely once the T cell response had peaked.

TCRdb's copy holds only in-frame clones and misses some; the assay was immunoSEQ multiplex PCR. The repertoire holds over 70,000 clones, with approximately 89% as singletons. This receptor was obtained from an adult who received the AZD1222 COVID-19 vaccine. The chain joins TRBV4-1 to TRBJ1-6, with D hard to call. The material sequenced was peripheral blood, taken 28 days after the second AZD1222 dose. Here the CDR3 DNA reads TGCGCCAGCAGCCAAGATCGTGGCAGGAGCTCCTATAATTCACCCCTCCACTTT. Translation gives CASSQDRGRSSYNSPLHF.